A selection of T cell receptor beta chains follows, all from one sample in a study of shared clonotypes between healthy human individuals. Here immunoSEQ multiplex PCR was the method, and the copy in TCRdb shows in-frame clones only, minus some. The sample records fewer than 1.6 million clones, 98% to 99% being singletons. Material for sequencing was naive CD4+ T cells sorted from blood. The receptors stem from a man aged 25 to 40 in good health. The CDR3 runs from the conserved cysteine through the conserved F or W. Each record gives: V gene, J gene, D gene, clone size, CDR3 protein, CDR3 DNA. The D gene is left open where the match is weak. Size values are once, few and many counts, or a class for expanded clones, and some rows have none.

v_call: TRBV5-4
j_call: TRBJ2-7
d_call: .
clone_size: .
cdr3_aa: CASSLELAGEQYF
cdr3_nt: TGTGCCAGCAGCTTGGAACTAGCTGGCGAGCAGTACTTC

v_call: TRBV28
j_call: TRBJ2-1
d_call: .
clone_size: .
cdr3_aa: CASITTRYNEQFF
cdr3_nt: TGTGCCAGCATTACGACACGATACAATGAGCAGTTCTTC

v_call: TRBV28
j_call: TRBJ1-2
d_call: .
clone_size: .
cdr3_aa: CASSFQTAQGYTF
cdr3_nt: TGTGCCAGCAGTTTTCAAACAGCCCAAGGCTACACCTTC

v_call: TRBV5-1
j_call: TRBJ2-7
d_call: TRBD1
clone_size: .
cdr3_aa: CASSGGTGYSYEQYF
cdr3_nt: TGCGCCAGCAGCGGAGGGACAGGGTATAGTTACGAGCAGTACTTC

v_call: TRBV29-1
j_call: TRBJ2-1
d_call: TRBD2
clone_size: .
cdr3_aa: CSVEEGPAGVNRNEQFF
cdr3_nt: TGCAGCGTTGAAGAAGGCCCAGCGGGAGTCAACCGTAATGAGCAGTTCTTC

v_call: TRBV7-2
j_call: TRBJ2-3
d_call: .
clone_size: .
cdr3_aa: CANSPNLADTQYF
cdr3_nt: TGTGCCAACTCACCAAACCTGGCGGATACGCAGTATTTT

v_call: TRBV11-3
j_call: TRBJ2-1
d_call: TRBD1
clone_size: .
cdr3_aa: CASSHTGTGYNEQFF
cdr3_nt: TGTGCCAGCAGTCATACCGGGACAGGGTACAATGAGCAGTTCTTC

v_call: TRBV7-9
j_call: TRBJ2-7
d_call: TRBD1
clone_size: .
cdr3_aa: CASSLLHGTGAHEQYF
cdr3_nt: TGTGCCAGCAGTCTACTCCATGGGACAGGGGCCCACGAGCAGTACTTC

v_call: TRBV28
j_call: TRBJ2-7
d_call: .
clone_size: .
cdr3_aa: CASSSELYEQYF
cdr3_nt: TGTGCCAGCAGTTCCGAGCTCTACGAGCAGTACTTC

v_call: TRBV10-1
j_call: TRBJ1-1
d_call: TRBD1
clone_size: .
cdr3_aa: CASSDGQGFSEAFF
cdr3_nt: TGCGCCAGCAGTGACGGACAGGGATTCTCTGAAGCTTTCTTT

v_call: TRBV15
j_call: TRBJ2-3
d_call: .
clone_size: .
cdr3_aa: CATSRVVGVSTDTQYF
cdr3_nt: TGTGCCACCAGCAGAGTCGTCGGAGTAAGCACAGATACGCAGTATTTT

v_call: TRBV7-3
j_call: TRBJ2-1
d_call: .
clone_size: once
cdr3_aa: CASSLTAPLRTNEQFF
cdr3_nt: TGTGCCAGCAGCTTAACCGCCCCCCTCCGGACCAATGAGCAGTTCTTC

v_call: TRBV5-4
j_call: TRBJ2-6
d_call: .
clone_size: .
cdr3_aa: CASSPRQPASGANVLTF
cdr3_nt: TGTGCCAGCAGCCCTCGCCAGCCGGCGAGCGGGGCCAACGTCCTGACTTTC

v_call: TRBV7-8
j_call: TRBJ2-7
d_call: .
clone_size: .
cdr3_aa: CASSLKQGYNSYEQYF
cdr3_nt: TGTGCCAGCAGTTTAAAACAGGGATATAACTCCTACGAGCAGTACTTC

v_call: TRBV29-1
j_call: TRBJ1-2
d_call: .
clone_size: .
cdr3_aa: CSVDNWQGDYGYTF
cdr3_nt: TGCAGCGTTGATAACTGGCAGGGAGACTATGGCTACACCTTC

v_call: TRBV7-8
j_call: TRBJ2-1
d_call: TRBD2
clone_size: .
cdr3_aa: CASSPRTSGISYNEQFF
cdr3_nt: TGTGCCAGCAGCCCGCGGACTAGCGGGATCTCCTACAATGAGCAGTTCTTC

v_call: TRBV19
j_call: TRBJ2-7
d_call: TRBD2
clone_size: .
cdr3_aa: CASSIRGAGVNEQYF
cdr3_nt: TGTGCCAGTAGTATTAGGGGTGCGGGAGTCAACGAGCAGTACTTC

v_call: TRBV18
j_call: TRBJ2-7
d_call: .
clone_size: .
cdr3_aa: CASSPPEAGGQYF
cdr3_nt: TGTGCCAGCTCACCACCGGAGGCCGGCGGGCAGTACTTC

v_call: TRBV13
j_call: TRBJ2-5
d_call: .
clone_size: .
cdr3_aa: CASSLAWQQETQYF
cdr3_nt: TGTGCCAGCAGCTTAGCCTGGCAGCAAGAGACCCAGTACTTC

v_call: TRBV29-1
j_call: TRBJ1-2
d_call: .
clone_size: .
cdr3_aa: CSSTDVYGYTF
cdr3_nt: TGCAGCTCGACGGACGTCTATGGCTACACCTTC

v_call: TRBV30
j_call: TRBJ2-6
d_call: .
clone_size: once
cdr3_aa: CAWSVKVMSLPGANVLTF
cdr3_nt: TGTGCCTGGAGTGTAAAGGTTATGTCCCTGCCTGGGGCCAACGTCCTGACTTTC

v_call: TRBV19
j_call: TRBJ2-7
d_call: TRBD2
clone_size: once
cdr3_aa: CASNDSGREQYF
cdr3_nt: TGTGCCAGTAACGATAGCGGGAGGGAGCAGTACTTC

v_call: TRBV29-1
j_call: TRBJ2-5
d_call: .
clone_size: .
cdr3_aa: CSVEGRVRETQYF
cdr3_nt: TGCAGCGTTGAAGGCAGGGTTAGGGAGACCCAGTACTTC

v_call: TRBV28
j_call: TRBJ2-1
d_call: TRBD1
clone_size: .
cdr3_aa: CASRHTGVNNEQFF
cdr3_nt: TGTGCCAGCCGTCATACAGGGGTCAACAATGAGCAGTTCTTC

v_call: TRBV6-6
j_call: TRBJ2-7
d_call: TRBD2
clone_size: .
cdr3_aa: CASSLTSESYEQYF
cdr3_nt: TGTGCCAGCAGTCTCACTAGCGAATCCTACGAGCAGTACTTC

v_call: TRBV18
j_call: TRBJ2-5
d_call: .
clone_size: .
cdr3_aa: CASSPRGPQETQYF
cdr3_nt: TGTGCCAGCTCACCACGGGGGCCGCAAGAGACCCAGTACTTC

v_call: TRBV5-1
j_call: TRBJ2-1
d_call: TRBD1
clone_size: .
cdr3_aa: CASARQGYDNEQFF
cdr3_nt: TGCGCCAGCGCACGACAGGGGTACGACAATGAGCAGTTCTTC

v_call: TRBV15
j_call: TRBJ2-5
d_call: TRBD1
clone_size: .
cdr3_aa: CATSGDLRGLAQETQYF
cdr3_nt: TGTGCCACCAGCGGAGACCTGAGGGGGCTGGCGCAAGAGACCCAGTACTTC

v_call: TRBV15
j_call: TRBJ1-2
d_call: .
clone_size: .
cdr3_aa: CATRTGSGYTF
cdr3_nt: TGTGCCACCCGAACAGGGTCTGGCTACACCTTC

v_call: TRBV15
j_call: TRBJ2-7
d_call: TRBD2
clone_size: .
cdr3_aa: CATSRDGAGGAYEQYF
cdr3_nt: TGTGCCACCAGCAGAGATGGAGCGGGAGGAGCCTACGAGCAGTACTTC

v_call: TRBV18
j_call: TRBJ1-4
d_call: TRBD1
clone_size: .
cdr3_aa: CASSRDRGGEKLFF
cdr3_nt: TGTGCCAGCTCACGGGACAGGGGCGGTGAAAAACTGTTTTTT

v_call: TRBV19
j_call: TRBJ1-2
d_call: .
clone_size: .
cdr3_aa: CASRTEYGYTF
cdr3_nt: TGTGCCAGTAGGACAGAGTATGGCTACACCTTC

v_call: TRBV4-3
j_call: TRBJ2-7
d_call: TRBD1
clone_size: .
cdr3_aa: CASSQAGTGSHEQYF
cdr3_nt: TGCGCCAGCAGCCAAGCCGGGACAGGGAGCCACGAGCAGTACTTC

v_call: TRBV5-4
j_call: TRBJ2-5
d_call: TRBD1
clone_size: .
cdr3_aa: CASSPGQGRETQYF
cdr3_nt: TGTGCCAGCAGCCCGGGACAGGGTCGAGAGACCCAGTACTTC

v_call: TRBV9
j_call: TRBJ2-5
d_call: .
clone_size: .
cdr3_aa: CASSGGASTQETQYF
cdr3_nt: TGTGCCAGCAGTGGGGGGGCTAGCACACAAGAGACCCAGTACTTC

v_call: TRBV19
j_call: TRBJ2-2
d_call: TRBD2
clone_size: .
cdr3_aa: CASTVVGRASGELFF
cdr3_nt: TGTGCCAGTACCGTTGTGGGGAGGGCCTCCGGGGAGCTGTTTTTT

v_call: TRBV18
j_call: TRBJ2-1
d_call: TRBD1
clone_size: .
cdr3_aa: CASSPQGVYNEQFF
cdr3_nt: TGTGCCAGCTCACCTCAGGGGGTCTACAATGAGCAGTTCTTC

v_call: TRBV28
j_call: TRBJ2-5
d_call: .
clone_size: .
cdr3_aa: CASSLKIETQYF
cdr3_nt: TGTGCCAGCAGTTTGAAAATTGAGACCCAGTACTTC

v_call: TRBV9
j_call: TRBJ2-7
d_call: .
clone_size: .
cdr3_aa: CASSTRDFTSYEQYF
cdr3_nt: TGTGCCAGCAGCACCCGGGACTTCACCTCCTACGAGCAGTACTTC

v_call: TRBV7-2
j_call: TRBJ2-1
d_call: .
clone_size: .
cdr3_aa: CASSSLGADSYNEQFF
cdr3_nt: TGTGCCAGCAGCTCCTTAGGAGCGGATTCTTACAATGAGCAGTTCTTC

v_call: TRBV5-6
j_call: TRBJ2-5
d_call: TRBD1
clone_size: .
cdr3_aa: CASSPGQHQETQYF
cdr3_nt: TGTGCCAGCAGCCCGGGACAGCACCAAGAGACCCAGTACTTC

v_call: TRBV28
j_call: TRBJ2-1
d_call: .
clone_size: .
cdr3_aa: CASSFSAGYAHEQFF
cdr3_nt: TGTGCCAGCAGTTTTTCGGCGGGATATGCCCATGAGCAGTTCTTC

v_call: TRBV7-2
j_call: TRBJ2-7
d_call: TRBD2
clone_size: .
cdr3_aa: CASSSLSGRAYEQYF
cdr3_nt: TGTGCCAGCAGCTCGCTTAGCGGGAGAGCCTACGAGCAGTACTTC

v_call: TRBV7-9
j_call: TRBJ2-2
d_call: .
clone_size: once
cdr3_aa: CASSSPWELFF
cdr3_nt: TGTGCCAGCAGCTCCCCGTGGGAGCTGTTTTTT

v_call: TRBV29-1
j_call: TRBJ2-1
d_call: .
clone_size: once
cdr3_aa: CSGTGTPSSYNEQFF
cdr3_nt: TGCAGCGGAACCGGGACTCCGAGCTCCTACAATGAGCAGTTCTTC

v_call: TRBV11-2
j_call: TRBJ2-7
d_call: TRBD1
clone_size: .
cdr3_aa: CASSWDRGLGEQYF
cdr3_nt: TGTGCCAGCAGCTGGGACAGGGGGCTTGGTGAGCAGTACTTC